What follows are 11 T cell receptor beta chains derived from one specimen sequenced in a study of blood T cell repertoires in COVID-19. Here immunoSEQ multiplex PCR was the method, and the copy in TCRdb shows in-frame clones only, minus some. The table shows about 58,000 clones, with more than 75% occurring only once. Source material: peripheral blood. All receptors derive from a man aged 35 to 55 with active COVID-19.

The rearrangement links TRBV18 to TRBJ2-3; 11 bases are shared with TRBD2. V shed 6 bases, J shed 7 bases, and the junction held 9 bases outside the gene matches. This CDR3 spans 15 amino acids. Germline CDR1 reads KGHSH; CDR2 reads LQKENI. Here the CDR3 reads CASSRPGLAVYTQYF. The CDR3 DNA reads TGTGCCAGCTCGCGCCCGGGACTAGCGGTCTATACGCAGTATTTT.

This sequence joins TRBV4-1 and TRBJ1-5, with TRBD1 matching 9 bases. The CDR3 covers 15 residues. Trimming at V came to 0 bases and at J to 4 bases, leaving 1 base not matched to a gene. CDR1 is MGHRA and CDR2 is YSYEKL in the germline V gene. DNA of the CDR3: TGCGCCAGCAGCCAAGAAGGGACAGGGAATCAGCCCCAGCATTTT. Translating gives CASSQEGTGNQPQHF.

This clone was seen once. V gene TRBV7-8 combines with J gene TRBJ2-3, with 12 positions matching TRBD1. Germline loops: CDR1 SGHVS, CDR2 FQNEAQ. The CDR3 contains 18 residues. The ends lost 2 bases at V and 0 bases at J; junction bases unmatched: 6. In DNA, the CDR3 is TGTGCCAGCAGCTTACGGGGACAGGGGGCGCAAAGCACAGATACGCAGTATTTT. It specifies CASSLRGQGAQSTDTQYF.

The CDR3 here is CASSLVGPGRGKMETQYF. The CDR3 DNA reads as TGTGCCAGCAGCTTGGTTGGTCCAGGGCGGGGGAAAATGGAGACCCAGTACTTC. This chain joins TRBV5-6 and TRBJ2-5; 7 nucleotides align to TRBD2. This CDR3 is built from 18 residues. The ends lost 0 bases at V and 5 bases at J; junction bases unmatched: 16. Germline CDR1 reads SGHDT; CDR2 reads YYEEEE.

The chain joins TRBV7-9 to TRBJ1-2; D unresolved. CDR3 size: 17 residues. Germline CDR1 SEHNR, CDR2 FQNEAQ (reference sequence). V lost 4 bases to trimming and J lost 2 bases, with 20 bases between them. The CDR3 DNA reads TGTGCCAGCAGCTCACGAGGTGGTTACTCAGCAAACTATGGCTACACCTTC. It translates to CASSSRGGYSANYGYTF.

This clone is labeled as medium-sized. This chain uses TRBV11-2 with TRBJ1-1; TRBD1 is a possible D gene (6 bases). The CDR3 has 14 residues. V shed 6 bases and J shed 10 bases, with 21 bases lying between them. Germline lookup yields CDR1 SGHAT and CDR2 FQNNGV. The CDR3 sequence: CASSPEGTGLGAFF. The CDR3 DNA follows: TGTGCCAGCAGTCCAGAGGGCACAGGGCTAGGAGCTTTCTTT.

The chain employs TRBV27 and TRBJ1-2; tentative D call: TRBD1 (6 bases). Germline V gene sequence: CDR1 MNHEY, CDR2 SMNVEV (reference sequence). CDR3 length: 16 amino acids. V was pared by 2 bases and J by 5 bases, with 18 bases between. The CDR3, as DNA: TGTGCCAGCAGTTTAAGGGCATTCGACAGGTTATATGGCTACACCTTC. This gives the protein CASSLRAFDRLYGYTF.

The rearrangement joins TRBV6-5 to TRBJ2-3, with D hard to call. V gave up 0 bases and J gave up 6 bases, with 7 bases separating them. From germline, CDR1 is MNHEY and CDR2 SVGAGI. The CDR3 has 13 residues. The CDR3 loop is CASSYSLTDTQYF. The CDR3, as DNA: TGTGCCAGCAGTTACTCCCTAACTGATACGCAGTATTTT.

The chain couples TRBV5-1 to TRBJ1-1; D might be TRBD1 (5 bases). Trimming removed 4 bases at V and 3 bases at J, with 22 bases between. The germline V gene has CDR1 SGHRS and CDR2 YFSETQ. The CDR3 contains 17 residues. The chain's CDR3 is CASSQHHQGASDTEAFF. The DNA of the CDR3 is TGCGCCAGCAGCCAACATCACCAGGGCGCGTCGGACACTGAAGCTTTCTTT.

V and J are TRBV7-2 and TRBJ1-2; weak D call: TRBD1 (6 bases). V lost 2 bases and J 2 bases, leaving 9 bases between the germline ends. The CDR3 covers 14 residues. Germline-derived CDR1 and CDR2 are SGHTA and FQGNSA. CDR3 amino acids: CASSLSRGNYGYTF. As DNA, the CDR3 is TGTGCCAGCAGCTTATCTAGGGGGAACTATGGCTACACCTTC.

In this sample, this clone turned up a few times. V is TRBV19 and J is TRBJ2-7, with D maybe TRBD1 (6 bases). V lost 5 bases and J lost 3, with 14 bases in between. The length of the CDR3 is 14 residues. The germline gives CDR1 LNHDA, CDR2 SQIVND (reference sequence). CDR3 protein: CASSGWTEDYEQYF. Here the CDR3 DNA reads TGTGCCAGTAGTGGCTGGACAGAAGACTACGAGCAGTACTTC.